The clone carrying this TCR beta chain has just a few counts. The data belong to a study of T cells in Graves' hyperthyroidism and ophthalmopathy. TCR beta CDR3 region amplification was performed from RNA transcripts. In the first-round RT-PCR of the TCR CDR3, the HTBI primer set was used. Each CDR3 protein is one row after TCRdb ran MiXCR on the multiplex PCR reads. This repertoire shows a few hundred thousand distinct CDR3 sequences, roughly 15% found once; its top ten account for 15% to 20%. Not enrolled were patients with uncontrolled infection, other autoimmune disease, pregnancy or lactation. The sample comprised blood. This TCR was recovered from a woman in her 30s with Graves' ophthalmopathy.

CDR3 sequence reads: CASNNGPATGDYGYTF. For the CDR3, the DNA is TGTGCCAGCAATAATGGACCCGCAACGGGGGACTATGGCTACACCTTC. The chain is built from TRBV9 and TRBJ1-2, with D tentatively TRBD1 (5 bases). CDR3 length: 16 residues. V dropped 6 bases and J dropped 3 bases, with 21 bases sitting between them. Germline CDR1 SGDLS, CDR2 YYNGEE.